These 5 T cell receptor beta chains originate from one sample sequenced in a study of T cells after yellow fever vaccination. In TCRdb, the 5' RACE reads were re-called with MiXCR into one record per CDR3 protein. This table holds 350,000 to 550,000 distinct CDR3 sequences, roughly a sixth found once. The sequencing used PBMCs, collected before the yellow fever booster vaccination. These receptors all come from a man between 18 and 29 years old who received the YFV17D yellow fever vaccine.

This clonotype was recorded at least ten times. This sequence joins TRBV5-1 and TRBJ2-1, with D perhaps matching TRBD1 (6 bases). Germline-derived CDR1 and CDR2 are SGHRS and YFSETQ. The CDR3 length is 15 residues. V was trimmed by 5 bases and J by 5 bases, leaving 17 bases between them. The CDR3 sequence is CASSDLGGTDNEQFF. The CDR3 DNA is TGCGCCAGCAGTGATTTAGGGGGAACAGACAATGAGCAGTTCTTC.

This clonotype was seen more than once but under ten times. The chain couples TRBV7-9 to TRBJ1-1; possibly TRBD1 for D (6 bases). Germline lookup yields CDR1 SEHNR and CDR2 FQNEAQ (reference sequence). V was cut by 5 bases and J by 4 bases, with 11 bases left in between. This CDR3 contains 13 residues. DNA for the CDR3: TGTGCCAGCAGCCCTACAGGGTTCACTGAAGCTTTCTTT. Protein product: CASSPTGFTEAFF.

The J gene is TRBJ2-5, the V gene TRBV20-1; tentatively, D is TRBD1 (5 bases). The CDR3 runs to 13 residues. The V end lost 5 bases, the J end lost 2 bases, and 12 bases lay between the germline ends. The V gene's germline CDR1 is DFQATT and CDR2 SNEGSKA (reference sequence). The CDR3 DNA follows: TGCAGTGCTGGTCCCAGGGTTCAAGAGACCCAGTACTTC. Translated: CSAGPRVQETQYF.

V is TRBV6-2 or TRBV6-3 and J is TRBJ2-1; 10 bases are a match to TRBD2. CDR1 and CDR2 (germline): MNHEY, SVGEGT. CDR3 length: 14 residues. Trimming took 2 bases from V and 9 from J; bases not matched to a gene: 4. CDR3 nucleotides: TGTGCCAGCAGTTACAGCGGGGGGGCCACTGAGCAGTTCTTC. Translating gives CASSYSGGATEQFF.

The CDR3 DNA follows: TGTGCCAGCAGCTCCCAAACGGGGAGTGACTATGGCTACACCTTC. Its translation: CASSSQTGSDYGYTF. The V gene is TRBV5-4, the J gene TRBJ1-2; D is undetermined. Germline lookup yields CDR1 SGHNT and CDR2 YYREEE (reference sequence). Trimming cost V 3 bases and J 3 bases, with 15 bases left between them. This CDR3 is built from 15 residues. The variable domain in full, with the rest retrieved from reference TRBV5-4 and TRBJ1-2, is ETGVTQSPTHLIKTRGQQVTLRCSSQSGHNTVSWYQQALGQGPQFIFQYYREEENGRGNFPPRFSGLQFPNYSSELNVNALELDDSALYLCASSSQTGSDYGYTFGSGTRLTVV.